This TCR beta chain was found in a study of blood T cell repertoires in COVID-19. Per the original data handling: From reference gene primer amplification, estimates of nucleated cell counts were derived. TCRdb keeps only in-frame clones here, not all; method: immunoSEQ multiplex PCR. The V and J calls and the clone size are those of that table, but D and trimming were determined from the DNA. This table holds 140,000 to 150,000 clones, more than 75% found once. The specimen sequenced was PBMCs or T cells enriched from blood (not recorded which). The TCR was taken from a man aged 55-75 years who had recovered from COVID-19.

CDR3 sequence (DNA): TGTGCCAGCTTAAGCGCGAGGGCCGAGGAGACCCAGTACTTC. Translating gives CASLSARAEETQYF. This rearrangement joins TRBV6-6 to TRBJ2-5; D possibly corresponds to TRBD2 (5 bases). CDR1 and CDR2 from the germline V gene are MNHNY and SVGAGI (reference sequence). V shed 8 bases and J shed 5 bases, with 18 bases lying between them. The CDR3 totals 14 residues.